This T cell receptor (beta chain) was found in a study of shared clonotypes between healthy human individuals. Overall study results and limits: Despite large depth, rarefaction showed incomplete sorted-subset sequencing. Clonotype sharing across a few donors was observed for about 5.5% of naive CD4 clonotypes.

A CD45RA+ naive subset and a CD45RA-negative memory subset were split from CD4+ cells. Sequencing was at deep level. The assay was immunoSEQ multiplex PCR, and TCRdb's table has in-frame clones only and misses some. This table holds 2 million to 3 million clones, 80% to 95% found once. As concerns this clone: Its antigen is as yet unknown.

V lost 1 base to trimming and J lost 5 bases; unmatched junction nucleotides: 5. The germline CDR1 and CDR2 sequences are KGHSH and LQKENI. The CDR3 is 14 amino acids. The chain carries TRBV18 and TRBJ2-7, with 7 bases that match TRBD1. The sequence was obtained from a man between 18 and 29 years old in good health. Some clones in this sample may be carry-over from other donors' samples. The sample taken for sequencing was naive CD4+ T cells from PBMCs. Subset noted: CD45RA+ positively selected. CDR3 in amino acids: CASSPQGAGDEQYF. The DNA of the CDR3 is TGTGCCAGCTCACCACAGGGGGCCGGGGACGAGCAGTACTTC.